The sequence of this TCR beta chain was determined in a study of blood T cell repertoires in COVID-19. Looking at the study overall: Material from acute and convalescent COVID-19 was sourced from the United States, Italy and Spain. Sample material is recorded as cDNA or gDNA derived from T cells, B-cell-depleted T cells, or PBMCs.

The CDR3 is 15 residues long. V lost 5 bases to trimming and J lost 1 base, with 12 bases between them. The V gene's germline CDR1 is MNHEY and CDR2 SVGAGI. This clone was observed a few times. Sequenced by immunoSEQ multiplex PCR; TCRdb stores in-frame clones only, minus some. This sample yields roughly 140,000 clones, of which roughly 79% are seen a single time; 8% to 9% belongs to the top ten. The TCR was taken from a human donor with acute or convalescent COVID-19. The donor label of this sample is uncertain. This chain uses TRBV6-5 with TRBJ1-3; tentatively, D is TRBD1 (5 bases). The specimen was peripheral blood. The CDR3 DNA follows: TGTGCCAGCAGTCTCGGAGGGGTTTCTGGAAACACCATATATTTT. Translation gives CASSLGGVSGNTIYF.